This T cell receptor (beta chain) appears in the sequencing data of a study of Graves' ophthalmopathy and Graves' hyperthyroidism. The TCR beta CDR3 regions underwent amplification from RNA transcripts. The library came from an HTBI-primed first-round RT-PCR and a second-round multiplex PCR. Each CDR3 protein gets one entry after TCRdb re-called the multiplex PCR reads with MiXCR. The table records about 550,000 distinct CDR3 sequences, approximately 35% of them present only once. The trim removed 9 bases at V and 4 bases at J, leaving 8 bases unmatched. The CDR3 consists of 14 residues. Germline V CDR1 and CDR2: LGHDT, YNNKEL (reference sequence).

Material for sequencing was peripheral blood or thyroid tissue (not recorded which). The sequence came from an adult man with Graves' hyperthyroidism. The gene calls are TRBV3-1 and TRBJ1-1, with 10 bases identical to TRBD1. CDR3 nucleotide sequence: TGTGCCAGTTTAGGGACAGGGGAAGGCACTGAAGCTTTCTTT. Translated, it gives CASLGTGEGTEAFF.